This T cell receptor beta chain is from a study of radiation and T cells in renal cell carcinoma. In the study overall: Nephrectomy followed 15 Gy stereotactic body radiation by 4 weeks. General study findings and limits: No pretreatment tumor biopsies were available for baseline clonotypes. Top tumor clonotypes rose in blood 2 weeks post-radiation, then contracted.

Some clones are missing from TCRdb's copy, which holds only in-frame ones; the method was immunoSEQ multiplex PCR. The table shows 150,000 or so clones, with roughly 90% occurring only once. The CDR3 has 12 residues. Germline values: CDR1 SQVTM, CDR2 ANQGSEA. Time point indicated: baseline pretreatment blood. Treatment reported: 15 Gy SBRT to primary tumor, nephrectomy 4 weeks later. The tumor was a clear cell renal cell carcinoma. Details on this clone: Its antigen remains unidentified. One junction end does not reproduce the germline sequence, and a read error may be involved.

This receptor was taken from a woman in her seventies with renal cell carcinoma. J is TRBJ2-5 and V is TRBV29-1; D remains unclear. The end of the DNA aligns better with TRBJ2-7, so the J call may be wrong. The sample consisted of blood, taken from a patient whose treatment included radiotherapy and nephrectomy. CDR3 residues: CSVQDSAYEQYF. CDR3 DNA: TGCAGCGTTCAAGACTCCGCCTACGAGCAGTACTTC.